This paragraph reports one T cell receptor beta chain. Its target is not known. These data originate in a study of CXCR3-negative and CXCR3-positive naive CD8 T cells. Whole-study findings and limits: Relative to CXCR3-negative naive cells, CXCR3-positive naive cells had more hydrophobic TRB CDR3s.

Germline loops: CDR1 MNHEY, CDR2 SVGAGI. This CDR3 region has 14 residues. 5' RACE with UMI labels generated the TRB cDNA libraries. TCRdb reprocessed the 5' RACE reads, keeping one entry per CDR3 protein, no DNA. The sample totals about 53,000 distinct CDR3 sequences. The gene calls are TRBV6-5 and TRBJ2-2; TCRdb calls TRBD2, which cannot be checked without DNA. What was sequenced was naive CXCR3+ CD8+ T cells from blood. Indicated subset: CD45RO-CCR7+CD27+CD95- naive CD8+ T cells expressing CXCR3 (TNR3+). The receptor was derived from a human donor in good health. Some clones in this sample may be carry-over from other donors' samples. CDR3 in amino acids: CASSYLGGTGELFF.